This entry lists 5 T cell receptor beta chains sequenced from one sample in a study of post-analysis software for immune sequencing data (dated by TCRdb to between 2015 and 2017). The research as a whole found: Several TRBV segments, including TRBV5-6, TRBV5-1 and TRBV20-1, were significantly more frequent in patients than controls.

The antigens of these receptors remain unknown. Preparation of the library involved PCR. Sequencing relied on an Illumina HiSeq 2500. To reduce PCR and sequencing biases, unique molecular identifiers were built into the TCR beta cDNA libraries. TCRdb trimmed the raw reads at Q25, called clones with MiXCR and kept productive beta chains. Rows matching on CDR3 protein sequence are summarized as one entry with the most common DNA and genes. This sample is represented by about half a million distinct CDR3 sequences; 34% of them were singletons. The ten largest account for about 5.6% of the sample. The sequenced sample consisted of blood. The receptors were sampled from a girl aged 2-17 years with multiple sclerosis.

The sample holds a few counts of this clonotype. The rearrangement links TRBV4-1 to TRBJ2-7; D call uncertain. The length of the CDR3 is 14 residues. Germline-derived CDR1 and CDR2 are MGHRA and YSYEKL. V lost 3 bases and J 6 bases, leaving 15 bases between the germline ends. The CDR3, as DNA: TGCGCCAGCAGCCACCGTAGTGCAGCCGGCGAGCAGTACTTC. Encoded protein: CASSHRSAAGEQYF.

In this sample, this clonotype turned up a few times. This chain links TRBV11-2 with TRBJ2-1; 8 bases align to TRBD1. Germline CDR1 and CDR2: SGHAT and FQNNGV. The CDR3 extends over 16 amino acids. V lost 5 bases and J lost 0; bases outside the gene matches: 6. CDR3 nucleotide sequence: TGTGCCAGCAGCCCCAGACAGGGGCACTCCTACAATGAGCAGTTCTTC. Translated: CASSPRQGHSYNEQFF.

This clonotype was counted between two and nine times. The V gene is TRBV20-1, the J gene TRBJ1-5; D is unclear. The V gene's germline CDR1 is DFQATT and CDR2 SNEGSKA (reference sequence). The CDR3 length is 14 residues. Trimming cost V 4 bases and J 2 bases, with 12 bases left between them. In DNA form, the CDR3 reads TGCAGTGCTATGGGAGCTATCGGCAATCAGCCCCAGCATTTT. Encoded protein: CSAMGAIGNQPQHF.

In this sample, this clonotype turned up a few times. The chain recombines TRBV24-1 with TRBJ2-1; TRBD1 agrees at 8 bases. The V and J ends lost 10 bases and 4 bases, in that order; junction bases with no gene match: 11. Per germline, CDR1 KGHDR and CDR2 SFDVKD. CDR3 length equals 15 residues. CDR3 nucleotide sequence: TGTGCCACGGAGTCCGGGACAGGAGCATACAATGAGCAGTTCTTC. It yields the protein CATESGTGAYNEQFF.

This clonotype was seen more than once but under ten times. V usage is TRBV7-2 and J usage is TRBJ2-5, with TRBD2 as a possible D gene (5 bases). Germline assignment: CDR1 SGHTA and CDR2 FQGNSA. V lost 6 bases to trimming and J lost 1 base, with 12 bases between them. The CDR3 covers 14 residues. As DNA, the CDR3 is TGTGCCAGCAGGAGGACTGGGAGCCAAGAGACCCAGTACTTC. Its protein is CASRRTGSQETQYF.